Shown below are 12 T cell receptor beta chains from a single sample sequenced in a study of T-cell reconstitution after alpha-beta-depleted transplantation in children. Molecular barcoding with unique molecular identifiers was used for the TCRbeta library. TCRdb called the PCR reads again in MiXCR, with one record for every CDR3 protein. The sample yields around 530,000 distinct CDR3 sequences, around a third seen once. The material was PBMCs from the stem cell graft donor, obtained from the stem cell graft. These receptors were collected from a human donor who donated a stem cell graft to a child with aplastic anemia.

V usage is TRBV7-9 and J usage is TRBJ2-1; D is possibly TRBD1 (6 bases). Trimming shortened V by 2 bases and J by 3 bases, and 11 bases separated the two germline ends. Germline loops: CDR1 SEHNR, CDR2 FQNEAQ (reference sequence). The CDR3 has 15 amino acids. The CDR3 protein is CASSLTGLLYNEQFF. In DNA form, the CDR3 reads TGTGCCAGCAGCTTAACAGGGCTGCTCTACAATGAGCAGTTCTTC.

The chain links TRBV29-1 to TRBJ1-2; D not resolved. The CDR3 sequence is 8 residues long. Germline values: CDR1 SQVTM, CDR2 ANQGSEA. The V gene lost 5 bases and the J gene lost 7 bases, with 2 bases spanning the gap. The CDR3: CSVSGYTF. CDR3 DNA: TGCAGCGTTTCTGGCTACACCTTC.

The chain couples TRBV20-1 to TRBJ2-1; a possible D gene is TRBD2 (6 bases). The CDR3 contains 15 residues. V was shortened by 0 bases and J by 2 bases, with 11 bases between the two germline ends. The germline gives CDR1 DFQATT, CDR2 SNEGSKA (reference sequence). The CDR3 nucleotides read TGCAGTGCTAGAGAGAGCGGGCGACCCTACAATGAGCAGTTCTTC. Encoded protein: CSARESGRPYNEQFF.

With respect to this clonotype: At one end, the junction sequence differs from germline, possibly due to a read error. The gene calls are TRBV6-5 and TRBJ1-4; weak D call: TRBD1 (6 bases). Germline lookup yields CDR1 MNHEY and CDR2 SVGAGI. CDR3 length: 16 residues. CDR3: CASRYSRDITYEKLFF. The DNA for the CDR3 is TGTGCCAGCAGGTACTCCCGGGACATCACTTATGAAAAACTGTTTTTT.

This clonotype has only a few counts. The chain combines TRBV20-1 with TRBJ2-5; TRBD2 agrees at 9 bases. Unmatched junction bases numbered 5, after V lost 0 bases and J lost 3 bases. Germline V gene lookup returns CDR1 DFQATT and CDR2 SNEGSKA (reference sequence). CDR3 length: 15 amino acids. DNA for the CDR3: TGCAGTGCTAGAGAAGGGACTAGCCGAAAAGAGACCCAGTACTTC. Translated: CSAREGTSRKETQYF.

This chain links TRBV9 with TRBJ2-3, with TRBD2 identical over 11 bases. The CDR3 covers 15 residues. The J segment lost 5 bases and the V segment lost 0 bases, leaving 2 bases of the junction unmatched. CDR1 SGDLS and CDR2 YYNGEE come from the germline V gene. The CDR3 DNA sequence: TGTGCCAGCAGCGTAGATACTAGCGGGGGAGATACGCAGTATTTT. Translating gives CASSVDTSGGDTQYF. Supplemented by reference TRBV9 and TRBJ2-3, the full variable domain reads DSGVTQTPKHLITATGQRVTLRCSPRSGDLSVYWYQQSLDQGLQFLIQYYNGEERAKGNILERFSAQQFPDLHSELNLSSLELGDSALYFCASSVDTSGGDTQYFGPGTRLTVL.

The chain recombines TRBV11-2 with TRBJ2-2; 7 bases agree with TRBD2. Germline trimming cut 6 bases from V and 8 bases from J; bases unmatched to any gene: 9. Germline V gene sequence: CDR1 SGHAT, CDR2 FQNNGV. CDR3 length: 14 residues. The CDR3 sequence is CASRVAGAPGELFF. In nucleotides, the CDR3 is TGTGCCAGCAGAGTGGCGGGAGCCCCAGGGGAGCTGTTTTTT.

This clonotype was seen just once. The chain combines TRBV6-2 or TRBV6-3 with TRBJ1-4; no reliable D call. The CDR3 is 12 amino acids. The ends were cut back, 2 bases at V and 3 bases at J, with 1 base in the middle. Germline loops: CDR1 MNHEY, CDR2 SVGEGT. The CDR3 is CASSYANEKLFF. DNA for the CDR3: TGTGCCAGCAGTTACGCTAATGAAAAACTGTTTTTT.

This clonotype turned up a few times. The V and J genes are TRBV19 and TRBJ1-2; D may be TRBD1 (5 bases). The V and J ends lost 6 bases and 6 bases respectively, with 11 bases between them. The CDR3 spans 12 residues. Germline CDR1 reads LNHDA; CDR2 reads SQIVND (reference sequence). The CDR3 DNA reads TGTGCCAGTAGCCGCGGGGGAGATGGCTACACCTTC. It encodes CASSRGGDGYTF. Full variable domain (outside the CDR3, taken from reference TRBV19 and TRBJ1-2): DGGITQSPKYLFRKEGQNVTLSCEQNLNHDAMYWYRQDPGQGLRLIYYSQIVNDFQKGDIAEGYSVSREKKESFPLTVTSAQKNPTAFYLCASSRGGDGYTFGSGTRLTVV.

The chain is built from TRBV6-1 and TRBJ2-7, with D unresolved. The CDR3 spans 13 residues. Looked up from germline, CDR1 is MNHNS and CDR2 is SASEGT. V shed 2 bases and J shed 4 bases, with 9 bases lying between them. DNA for the CDR3: TGTGCCAGCAGTGAATATAAGGATTACGAGCAGTACTTC. Its translation: CASSEYKDYEQYF.

This clonotype has ten or more counts. J is TRBJ2-7 and V is TRBV27; perhaps TRBD1 as D (5 bases). Trimming removed 3 bases from V and 2 bases from J, with 11 bases in between. This CDR3 contains 14 residues. In germline, CDR1 is MNHEY, CDR2 SMNVEV (reference sequence). CDR3 protein: CASSLGQGPYEQYF. The CDR3 DNA is TGTGCCAGCAGTTTGGGGCAGGGCCCCTACGAGCAGTACTTC.

V usage is TRBV11-2 and J usage is TRBJ2-6, with 8 bases lining up with TRBD1. Germline V lookup: CDR1 SGHAT, CDR2 FQNNGV. This CDR3 is 18 amino acids long. V shed 0 bases and J 3 bases; nucleotides not matched to a gene: 7. The CDR3 DNA reads TGTGCCAGCAGCTTAGAGGGTCAGGGGGCTGGTGGGGCCAACGTCCTGACTTTC. Residues: CASSLEGQGAGGANVLTF. The whole variable domain, filled in from reference TRBV11-2 and TRBJ2-6, reads EAGVAQSPRYKIIEKRQSVAFWCNPISGHATLYWYQQILGQGPKLLIQFQNNGVVDDSQLPKDRFSAERLKGVDSTLKIQPAKLEDSAVYLCASSLEGQGAGGANVLTFGAGSRLTVL.